The 13 T cell receptor beta chains below were found in one sample sequenced in a study of cytomegalovirus exposure and HLA in healthy donors. With 60 Vbeta and 13 Jbeta primers, the PCR was carried out. Clones were sequenced by immunoSEQ multiplex PCR, and TCRdb holds only the in-frame ones, with some missing. The data show 120,000 or so clones, 80% seen once. Sequenced sample: PBMCs. Receptors were obtained from a man aged 35-49 years in good health and CMV-seronegative.

The sample holds a few counts of this clone. The chain uses TRBV28 and TRBJ2-6, with TRBD2 matching 8 bases. V dropped 5 bases and J dropped 4; count of bases not matched to a gene: 10. Germline V gene data show CDR1 as MDHEN and CDR2 as SYDVKM. CDR3 length: 17 residues. CDR3 bases: TGTGCCAGCAGTCTTTTGGGAGGACTAGCCGGGGCCAACGTCCTGACTTTC. As protein: CASSLLGGLAGANVLTF.

For this clone: The identical CDR3 is also encoded by other nucleotide sequences in the sample. The chain uses TRBV7-2 and TRBJ2-2; TRBD1 is a possible D gene (6 bases). The CDR3 is 14 amino acids. CDR1 and CDR2 (germline): SGHTA, FQGNSA. V was pared by 1 base and J by 6 bases, with 9 bases between. CDR3 in amino acids: CASSLVSGAGELFF. The CDR3 DNA follows: TGTGCCAGCAGCTTAGTATCAGGGGCCGGGGAGCTGTTTTTT.

The gene calls are TRBV6-6 and TRBJ2-2; 9 bases match TRBD1. Losses at the gene ends were 2 bases for V and 4 bases for J; bases not matched to a gene: 2. The V gene's germline CDR1 is MNHNY and CDR2 SVGAGI (reference sequence). The CDR3 runs to 15 residues. In DNA form, the CDR3 reads TGTGCCAGCAGTTACGTGACAGGGGGCACCGGGGAGCTGTTTTTT. Protein product: CASSYVTGGTGELFF.

The chain carries TRBV6-4 and TRBJ2-6; a possible D gene is TRBD1 (5 bases). Germline assignment: CDR1 MRHNA and CDR2 SNTAGT. The CDR3 is 17 residues long. The V end lost 8 bases, the J end lost 0 bases, and 17 bases lay between the germline ends. In nucleotides, the CDR3 is TGTGCCAGCGGTGGGCAGGGCCCACACTCTGGGGCCAACGTCCTGACTTTC. Amino acids: CASGGQGPHSGANVLTF.

The chain joins TRBV30 to TRBJ1-5, with D perhaps TRBD1 (6 bases). The CDR3 runs 14 residues. V lost 4 bases and J lost 0, with 10 bases in between. Germline CDR1 GTSNPN, CDR2 SVGIG (reference sequence). The CDR3 region is CAWTGDGSNQPQHF. The CDR3 DNA reads as TGTGCCTGGACAGGGGATGGTAGCAATCAGCCCCAGCATTTT. Supplemented by reference TRBV30 and TRBJ1-5, the full variable domain reads SQTIHQWPATLVQPVGSPLSLECTVEGTSNPNLYWYRQAAGRGLQLLFYSVGIGQISSEVPQNLSASRPQDRQFILSSKKLLLSDSGFYLCAWTGDGSNQPQHFGDGTRLSIL.

This clone was counted between two and nine times. V and J are TRBV7-3 and TRBJ2-5, with 13 bases that match TRBD2. This CDR3 comprises 16 residues. CDR1 and CDR2 (germline): SGHTA, FQGTGA. The junction had 3 bases not matched to a gene; V was cut back by 5 bases and J by 0 bases. CDR3 amino acids: CASSPGTSGNQETQYF. Written as DNA, the CDR3 is TGTGCCAGCAGCCCCGGGACTAGCGGGAACCAAGAGACCCAGTACTTC.

The chain combines TRBV28 with TRBJ2-1; 12 bases match TRBD2. This CDR3 is 19 amino acids long. Germline V gene sequence: CDR1 MDHEN, CDR2 SYDVKM. V lost 6 bases and J lost 9; bases outside the gene matches: 21. In DNA form, the CDR3 reads TGTGCCAGCAGCCCCTCTAGCGGGGGGGCCCCGGGCCTAGTAGGTGAGCAGTTCTTC. It yields the protein CASSPSSGGAPGLVGEQFF.

The V gene is TRBV5-1, the J gene TRBJ1-2, with 10 bases identical to TRBD1. In germline, CDR1 is SGHRS, CDR2 YFSETQ. The CDR3 consists of 13 residues. V lost 4 bases to trimming and J lost 8 bases; unmatched junction nucleotides: 5. The CDR3, as DNA: TGCGCCAGCAGCCCAGGGACAGGGGAAGGCTACACCTTC. This encodes CASSPGTGEGYTF.

The chain employs TRBV6-5 and TRBJ2-7, with TRBD2 as a possible D gene (5 bases). V lost 2 bases and J lost 1, with 9 bases in between. The germline V gene encodes CDR1 MNHEY and CDR2 SVGAGI. The CDR3 loop spans 14 amino acids. This chain's CDR3 is CASSYTRESYEQYF. The CDR3 nucleotides are TGTGCCAGCAGTTACACTAGGGAATCCTACGAGCAGTACTTC.

The V call is TRBV28, the J call TRBJ1-2; D unclear. Germline V gene lookup returns CDR1 MDHEN and CDR2 SYDVKM. The CDR3 spans 11 residues. Trimming took off 10 bases at V and 4 bases at J, with 10 bases between the two ends. CDR3 sequence: CAIPSGYGYTF. Written as DNA, the CDR3 is TGTGCCATCCCCAGCGGCTATGGCTACACCTTC.

This chain joins TRBV5-1 and TRBJ2-5; 8 bases fit TRBD1. CDR3 size: 14 residues. The germline V gene has CDR1 SGHRS and CDR2 YFSETQ. V gave up 4 bases and J gave up 2 bases; unmatched junction bases: 4. In DNA, the CDR3 is TGCGCCAGCAGCCCCAGGACAGGGCAAGAGACCCAGTACTTC. As protein: CASSPRTGQETQYF.

CDR3 amino acids: CASSPEQGKGTEAFF. CDR3 DNA sequence: TGTGCCAGCAGCCCGGAACAGGGGAAGGGCACTGAAGCTTTCTTT. The rearrangement joins TRBV2 to TRBJ1-1; 7 bases align to TRBD1. The CDR3 is made up of 15 amino acids. After removal of 6 bases from V and 4 bases from J, the junction contained 11 bases not matched to a gene. Germline CDR1 reads SNHLY; CDR2 reads FYNNEI.

The chain carries TRBV5-1 and TRBJ1-1; TRBD1 is a possible D gene (6 bases). With 0 bases removed from V and 0 bases from J, the gap between germline ends came to 9 bases. Germline assignment: CDR1 SGHRS and CDR2 YFSETQ. The CDR3 has 15 amino acids. The CDR3 bases are TGCGCCAGCAGCTTGGTGGCAGGGGTGAACACTGAAGCTTTCTTT. Protein sequence: CASSLVAGVNTEAFF.